Sequencing of this T cell receptor beta chain was carried out in a study of human T cells and chemical hapten exposure. V was shortened by 3 bases and J by 7 bases, with 15 bases between the two germline ends. The germline gives CDR1 DFQATT, CDR2 SNEGSKA (reference sequence). CDR3 length equals 13 residues. TCRdb processed the RACE reads anew with MiXCR; each CDR3 protein has one entry. The data contain about 85,000 distinct CDR3 sequences, under 14% of them singletons. Noted time point: patch test 2, 6 weeks after DPC sensitization. Treatment denoted: therapeutic diphenylcyclopropenone sensitization with weekly scalp DPC. In this sample, this clonotype turned up a few times.

Material: whole blood, obtained in connection with sensitization to the hapten diphenylcyclopropenone (DPC). The sequence was obtained from a man aged 18 to 29 with alopecia areata. Some clones in this sample may be carry-over from other donors' samples. The chain carries TRBV20-1 and TRBJ1-1, with D possibly being TRBD1 (6 bases). The CDR3 DNA follows: TGCAGTGCTAGGGTAACAGGGACTTTTGAAGCTTTCTTT. Its translation: CSARVTGTFEAFF.